These 10 T cell receptor beta chains share one sample of origin, sequenced in a study of blood T cell repertoires in COVID-19. The table came from immunoSEQ multiplex PCR; TCRdb's copy has only in-frame clones and leaves some out. This table has some 200,000 clones, just under 90% appearing once. Sample: peripheral blood. The receptor source for this set is a woman in her seventies with COVID-19, enrolled during active disease.

CDR3 in DNA: TGTGCCAGCAGAGAACTAGCGGGAGGGCCTGAGGACAATGAGCAGTTCTTC. Amino acid sequence: CASRELAGGPEDNEQFF. This chain links TRBV9 with TRBJ2-1; 13 bases are a match to TRBD2. Germline assignment: CDR1 SGDLS and CDR2 YYNGEE. V trimming: 5 bases; J trimming: 5 bases; junction bases outside the gene matches: 10. This CDR3 has 17 amino acids.

The V gene is TRBV5-4, the J gene TRBJ2-1, with D possibly TRBD2 on 6 matching bases. The length of the CDR3 is 16 residues. V lost 4 bases, J lost 2 bases, and 16 bases lay in between. Germline V CDR1 and CDR2: SGHNT, YYREEE (reference sequence). CDR3 residues: CASSMGGGGAYNEQFF. The CDR3, as DNA: TGTGCCAGCAGCATGGGGGGTGGCGGGGCCTACAATGAGCAGTTCTTC.

The V call is TRBV15, the J call TRBJ2-6; TRBD1 matches 7 bases. V dropped 5 bases and J dropped 2; count of bases not matched to a gene: 3. Germline V lookup: CDR1 LNHNV, CDR2 YYDKDF (reference sequence). The CDR3 has 15 amino acids. DNA of the CDR3: TGTGCCACCAGCTTCGACAGGGCTGGGGCCAACGTCCTGACTTTC. Its translation is CATSFDRAGANVLTF.

CDR3: CAWSRGITTYEQYF. DNA for the CDR3: TGTGCCTGGAGCCGAGGAATCACAACCTACGAGCAGTACTTC. This chain joins TRBV30 and TRBJ2-7, with unresolved D. The CDR3 covers 14 residues. Germline loops: CDR1 GTSNPN, CDR2 SVGIG (reference sequence). V gave up 3 bases and J gave up 2 bases, with 14 bases separating them. The full variable domain, in which reference TRBV30 and TRBJ2-7 provide the parts outside the CDR3, is SQTIHQWPATLVQPVGSPLSLECTVEGTSNPNLYWYRQAAGRGLQLLFYSVGIGQISSEVPQNLSASRPQDRQFILSSKKLLLSDSGFYLCAWSRGITTYEQYFGPGTRLTVT.

The rearrangement links TRBV11-2 to TRBJ1-3; 9 nucleotides line up with TRBD1. Trimming at V came to 5 bases and at J to 2 bases, leaving 7 bases not matched to a gene. CDR1 and CDR2 (germline): SGHAT, FQNNGV. The CDR3 totals 16 residues. Here the CDR3 reads CASSRTGGATGNTIYF. Written as DNA, the CDR3 is TGTGCCAGCAGCCGTACAGGGGGCGCGACTGGAAACACCATATATTTT.

The gene calls are TRBV9 and TRBJ2-7, with 7 positions matching TRBD2. The ends lost 5 bases at V and 1 base at J; junction bases unmatched: 6. CDR1 is SGDLS, CDR2 YYNGEE, per germline. This CDR3 spans 14 amino acids. Written as DNA, the CDR3 is TGTGCCAGCAGTTACGACGGGGGGTCCTACGAGCAGTACTTC. Amino acids: CASSYDGGSYEQYF.

The chain couples TRBV9 to TRBJ2-1; D is undetermined. Trimming removed 3 bases from V and 1 base from J, with 8 bases in between. The CDR3 spans 14 residues. CDR1 is SGDLS, CDR2 YYNGEE, per germline. The CDR3 DNA sequence: TGTGCCAGCAGCGGGGCAGCTTCCTACAATGAGCAGTTCTTC. Residues: CASSGAASYNEQFF.

There are a few counts of this clone. The chain uses TRBV11-3 and TRBJ2-2; D perhaps matches TRBD2 (5 bases). This CDR3 is built from 17 residues. V shed 0 bases and J shed 5 bases, with 16 bases lying between them. CDR1 SGHNT and CDR2 YENEEA come from the germline V gene. The CDR3 region has the DNA TGTGCCAGCAGCTTAGATCTAAGAGGGTCTCGAACCGGGGAGCTGTTTTTT. It translates to CASSLDLRGSRTGELFF.

V is TRBV3-1 (or the pseudogene TRBV3-2) and J is TRBJ1-2; D gene uncertain. In germline, CDR1 is LGHDT, CDR2 YNNKEL (reference sequence). The CDR3 has 14 residues. The ends were cut back, 4 bases at V and 0 bases at J, with 9 bases in the middle. This CDR3 is CASSRISANYGYTF. In nucleotides, the CDR3 is TGTGCCAGCAGCCGAATCAGTGCTAACTATGGCTACACCTTC.

The J gene is TRBJ2-1, the V gene TRBV15, with 8 positions matching TRBD1. Germline V gene sequence: CDR1 LNHNV, CDR2 YYDKDF (reference sequence). The J segment lost 2 bases and the V segment lost 9 bases, leaving 12 bases of the junction unmatched. The CDR3 totals 16 residues. CDR3 bases: TGTGCCACGGCTGACAGGGGAAAATCGGCCTACAATGAGCAGTTCTTC. This codes for CATADRGKSAYNEQFF.